The sequence of this T cell receptor (beta chain) was determined in a study of blood T cell repertoires in COVID-19. The assay was immunoSEQ multiplex PCR, and TCRdb's table has in-frame clones only and misses some. The sample lists about 200,000 clones; approximately 90% were seen once. J gave up 6 bases and V 2 bases, and 9 bases lay outside the gene matches. CDR3 length: 17 amino acids. Germline CDR1 and CDR2: MNHEY and SMNVEV (reference sequence). Sequencing was done on a sample of peripheral blood. The source is a man aged 60-69 years with COVID-19, enrolled during active disease. The chain combines TRBV27 with TRBJ1-4; TRBD1 aligns across 10 bases. The CDR3 DNA is TGTGCCAGCAGTTTAAGACCGGGACAGGGGCCTTATGAAAAACTGTTTTTT. It specifies CASSLRPGQGPYEKLFF.